This TCR beta chain was recovered during a study of blood T cell repertoires in COVID-19. Study-wide background: The United States, Italy and Spain supplied acute and convalescent COVID-19 samples.

Clones were sequenced by immunoSEQ multiplex PCR, and TCRdb holds only the in-frame ones, with some missing. The sample holds 200,000 or so clones, roughly 84% seen once. Seattle researchers signed up patients amid active infection and tracked them longitudinally. This clone was seen just once. Trimming removed 2 bases from V and 0 bases from J, with 10 bases in between. The germline V gene has CDR1 MNHNS and CDR2 SASEGT. This CDR3 has 15 residues. The source is a person aged 65 to 85 with COVID-19, enrolled during active disease. Material for sequencing was peripheral blood. The chain is built from TRBV6-1 and TRBJ1-1; D call uncertain. DNA for the CDR3: TGTGCCAGCAGTGAACTAGCAGCAATGAACACTGAAGCTTTCTTT. Translating gives CASSELAAMNTEAFF.